One sample yielded the 20 T cell receptor beta chains listed below, sequenced in a study of response to subunit inactivated influenza vaccine. MiXCR, run by TCRdb on the RT-PCR reads, gives a single entry per CDR3 protein. The repertoire holds 540,000 or so distinct CDR3 sequences, with 10% to 15% as singletons. The starting material was PBMCs from blood, obtained more than 35 days after vaccination. The receptors here all came from a man between 45 and 60 years old who received an inactivated influenza vaccine.

The chain carries TRBV27 and TRBJ2-1; no definite D call. The CDR3 is 14 amino acids. Trimming removed 0 bases at V and 4 bases at J, with 7 bases between. Per germline, CDR1 MNHEY and CDR2 SMNVEV (reference sequence). Written as DNA, the CDR3 is TGTGCCAGCAGTTTATCGAACAAGTACAATGAGCAGTTCTTC. It translates to CASSLSNKYNEQFF.

This clonotype appeared many times. This rearrangement joins TRBV10-3 to TRBJ2-2; 7 nucleotides match TRBD1. Germline values: CDR1 ENHRY, CDR2 SYGVKD. J lost 5 bases, V lost 0 bases, and 3 bases had no gene match. The CDR3 runs 15 residues. The CDR3 nucleotides read TGTGCCATCAGTGAGTCCTCCAGGGGGACCGGGGAGCTGTTTTTT. Its translation: CAISESSRGTGELFF.

This clonotype was counted at least ten times. The V call is TRBV5-6, the J call TRBJ2-7; D might be TRBD2 (5 bases). V lost 1 base and J lost 5, with 13 bases in between. CDR1 is SGHDT and CDR2 is YYEEEE in the germline V gene. The CDR3 is 14 residues long. DNA for the CDR3: TGTGCCAGCAGCTTGTCCGAGCGGCGCGACGAGCAGTACTTC. It encodes CASSLSERRDEQYF. Using reference TRBV5-6 and TRBJ2-7 for the parts outside the CDR3, the full variable domain is DAGVTQSPTHLIKTRGQQVTLRCSPKSGHDTVSWYQQALGQGPQFIFQYYEEEERQRGNFPDRFSGHQFPNYSSELNVNALLLGDSALYLCASSLSERRDEQYFGPGTRLTVT.

The chain couples TRBV5-1 to TRBJ2-3, with TRBD2 identical over 11 bases. Germline V gives CDR1 SGHRS, CDR2 YFSETQ. This CDR3 is built from 16 residues. V gave up 1 base and J gave up 0 bases; unmatched junction bases: 1. The CDR3 nucleotides are TGCGCCAGCAGCTTGTCTAGCGGGGGGAGCACAGATACGCAGTATTTT. Translation gives CASSLSSGGSTDTQYF.

This chain joins TRBV7-2 and TRBJ2-1, with a weak D call TRBD1 (6 bases). The CDR3 covers 14 residues. Germline-derived CDR1 and CDR2 are SGHTA and FQGNSA. Trimming stripped 5 bases from V and 6 bases from J, with 14 bases between. CDR3 coding DNA: TGTGCCAGCAGCCAGGTATTGGGGGCCAATGAGCAGTTCTTC. Translated, it gives CASSQVLGANEQFF.

In its sample, this clonotype was seen a few times. This sequence joins TRBV4-2 and TRBJ2-7; TRBD1 matches at 10 bases. From germline, CDR1 is LGHNA and CDR2 YNFKEQ. The CDR3 length is 16 residues. Germline trimming cut 1 base from V and 3 bases from J; bases unmatched to any gene: 6. CDR3 DNA: TGTGCCAGCAGCCAAGTTACCGGGACAGGGGTCTACGAGCAGTACTTC. Translating it yields CASSQVTGTGVYEQYF.

There are a few counts of this clonotype. The chain combines TRBV20-1 with TRBJ2-7, with a weak D call TRBD1 (6 bases). Trimming stripped 3 bases from V and 3 bases from J, with 15 bases between. The CDR3 contains 14 residues. Germline V lookup: CDR1 DFQATT, CDR2 SNEGSKA (reference sequence). The CDR3 protein is CSASLGQLVYEQYF. In DNA form, the CDR3 reads TGCAGTGCTAGTTTAGGACAGCTAGTCTACGAGCAGTACTTC.

The gene calls are TRBV6-1 and TRBJ1-3, with D unresolved. Germline assignment: CDR1 MNHNS and CDR2 SASEGT. V was shortened by 6 bases and J by 4 bases, with 10 bases between the two germline ends. The CDR3 is 13 residues long. The chain's CDR3 is CASSPMEGNTIYF. CDR3 nucleotides: TGTGCCAGCAGCCCCATGGAGGGAAACACCATATATTTT.

This clonotype was counted many times. This chain connects TRBV4-2 to TRBJ2-7; no reliable D call. The germline gives CDR1 LGHNA, CDR2 YNFKEQ. The V and J ends lost 0 bases and 3 bases respectively, with 12 bases between them. The CDR3 has 15 residues. The CDR3 DNA follows: TGTGCCAGCAGCCAAGATTTTGACGGCTACTACGAGCAGTACTTC. Translated, it gives CASSQDFDGYYEQYF.

This clonotype was recorded a few times. The chain employs TRBV4-1 and TRBJ1-5; no clear D. The germline V gene has CDR1 MGHRA and CDR2 YSYEKL. Deletions cut 4 bases from V and 5 bases from J, with 12 bases between. The length of the CDR3 is 14 residues. For the CDR3, the DNA is TGCGCCAGCAGCCCTTGGAGGGTGGATCAGCCCCAGCATTTT. As protein: CASSPWRVDQPQHF.

The table lists this clonotype with many counts. This chain joins TRBV12-3 or TRBV12-4 and TRBJ1-5; weak D call: TRBD1 (6 bases). V was cut by 3 bases and J by 7 bases, with 10 bases left in between. CDR3 size: 13 residues. The CDR3 loop is CASSFFQGQPQHF. For the CDR3, the DNA is TGTGCCAGCAGTTTTTTCCAGGGGCAGCCCCAGCATTTT.

This clonotype was found a few times. This sequence joins TRBV5-1 and TRBJ2-7; D perhaps matches TRBD1 (6 bases). The CDR3 sequence is 15 residues long. Per germline, CDR1 SGHRS and CDR2 YFSETQ. V lost 0 bases and J lost 0, with 10 bases in between. The CDR3 DNA follows: TGCGCCAGCAGCTTGGACGGGACACTCTCCTACGAGCAGTACTTC. Its translation is CASSLDGTLSYEQYF.

The J gene is TRBJ2-1, the V gene TRBV12-3 or TRBV12-4, with 12 bases matching TRBD2. Trimming removed 5 bases from V and 9 bases from J; junction bases left unmatched: 8. The length of the CDR3 is 15 residues. The CDR3 nucleotides read TGTGCCAGCAGTCTACGACTAGCGGGAGCGGGTGAGCAGTTCTTC. Its protein product is CASSLRLAGAGEQFF.

The chain combines TRBV15 with TRBJ2-7, with a tentative D call TRBD1 (5 bases). Germline V gene data show CDR1 as LNHNV and CDR2 as YYDKDF (reference sequence). V shed 3 bases and J shed 6 bases, with 15 bases lying between them. The length of the CDR3 is 14 residues. The CDR3 sequence: CATSRDQGSSEQYF. The CDR3 DNA follows: TGTGCCACCAGCAGGGACCAGGGATCCAGCGAGCAGTACTTC.

The chain combines TRBV2 with TRBJ1-2, with D perhaps TRBD1 (5 bases). Trimming removed 3 bases from V and 2 bases from J, with 10 bases in between. Germline CDR1 reads SNHLY; CDR2 reads FYNNEI. The CDR3 sequence is 14 residues long. CDR3: CASSETVTNYGYTF. The CDR3 DNA reads as TGTGCCAGCAGTGAGACAGTAACCAACTATGGCTACACCTTC. Complete variable domain (other parts from reference TRBV2 and TRBJ1-2): EPEVTQTPSHQVTQMGQEVILRCVPISNHLYFYWYRQILGQKVEFLVSFYNNEISEKSEIFDDQFSVERPDGSNFTLKIRSTKLEDSAMYFCASSETVTNYGYTFGSGTRLTVV.

This clonotype was counted between two and nine times. The chain uses TRBV2 and TRBJ2-1, with a tentative D call TRBD2 (5 bases). The CDR3 length is 11 residues. The germline CDR1 and CDR2 sequences are SNHLY and FYNNEI. V gave up 6 bases and J gave up 8 bases, with 8 bases separating them. The CDR3 nucleotides read TGTGCCAGCAGGGACTTATATGAGCAGTTCTTC. Amino acids: CASRDLYEQFF. Full variable domain (outside the CDR3, taken from reference TRBV2 and TRBJ2-1): EPEVTQTPSHQVTQMGQEVILRCVPISNHLYFYWYRQILGQKVEFLVSFYNNEISEKSEIFDDQFSVERPDGSNFTLKIRSTKLEDSAMYFCASRDLYEQFFGPGTRLTVL.

This clonotype was observed many times. This chain joins TRBV20-1 and TRBJ1-2; a weak D match, TRBD1 (5 bases). This CDR3 spans 13 amino acids. Germline assignment: CDR1 DFQATT and CDR2 SNEGSKA (reference sequence). The germline V and J ends were trimmed by 5 bases and 6 bases, with 16 bases remaining between them. CDR3 loop: CSAGPGRVHGYTF. CDR3 bases: TGCAGTGCTGGCCCTGGCAGGGTCCATGGCTACACCTTC.

This chain links TRBV20-1 with TRBJ2-1; 11 bases match TRBD1. In germline, CDR1 is DFQATT, CDR2 SNEGSKA (reference sequence). This CDR3 has 15 residues. Trimming at V came to 6 bases and at J to 9 bases, leaving 13 bases not matched to a gene. The CDR3 reads CSASAGTGGVSEQFF. The CDR3 nucleotides are TGCAGTGCGTCGGCCGGGACAGGGGGGGTAAGTGAGCAGTTCTTC.

This clonotype has only a few counts. This chain links TRBV5-6 with TRBJ2-3, with TRBD1 matching 7 bases. J was trimmed by 1 base and V by 4 bases; bases with no gene match: 3. CDR1 SGHDT and CDR2 YYEEEE come from the germline V gene. The length of the CDR3 is 14 residues. The CDR3 sequence is CASSQGDRTDTQYF. The DNA for the CDR3 is TGTGCCAGCAGCCAGGGGGACCGCACAGATACGCAGTATTTT.

This chain links TRBV27 with TRBJ2-7; 14 positions match TRBD2. The CDR3 sequence is 17 residues long. The V gene end was trimmed by 3 bases and the J gene end by 1 base; junction bases not matched to a gene: 5. Germline V CDR1 and CDR2: MNHEY, SMNVEV (reference sequence). CDR3 in amino acids: CASSFGTSGRFSYEQYF. DNA for the CDR3: TGTGCCAGCAGTTTTGGGACTAGCGGGAGATTTTCCTACGAGCAGTACTTC.